The source of this T cell receptor beta chain is a study of glioma-infiltrating T cells. V was pared by 7 bases and J by 0 bases, with 13 bases between. The CDR3 covers 15 residues. Germline V gene sequence: CDR1 MNHNS, CDR2 SASEGT. Using RNA template, CDR3s of TCR alpha and beta were amplified with iRepertoire arm-PCR. One entry per CDR3 protein, called by TCRdb with MiXCR from the multiplex PCR reads. The sample carries over 120,000 distinct CDR3 sequences, approximately 40% recorded once. Sequencing used glioma tissue, nonneoplastic brain tissue, or PBMCs (not recorded which). The V call is TRBV6-1, the J call TRBJ2-1; no reliable D call. This sequence originates from a human donor with low-grade glioma or glioblastoma, undergoing nonglioma brain surgery, or in good health (not recorded which). CDR3 sequence: CASTPRVTSYNEQFF. The DNA of the CDR3 is TGTGCCAGCACCCCTAGGGTGACCTCCTACAATGAGCAGTTCTTC.